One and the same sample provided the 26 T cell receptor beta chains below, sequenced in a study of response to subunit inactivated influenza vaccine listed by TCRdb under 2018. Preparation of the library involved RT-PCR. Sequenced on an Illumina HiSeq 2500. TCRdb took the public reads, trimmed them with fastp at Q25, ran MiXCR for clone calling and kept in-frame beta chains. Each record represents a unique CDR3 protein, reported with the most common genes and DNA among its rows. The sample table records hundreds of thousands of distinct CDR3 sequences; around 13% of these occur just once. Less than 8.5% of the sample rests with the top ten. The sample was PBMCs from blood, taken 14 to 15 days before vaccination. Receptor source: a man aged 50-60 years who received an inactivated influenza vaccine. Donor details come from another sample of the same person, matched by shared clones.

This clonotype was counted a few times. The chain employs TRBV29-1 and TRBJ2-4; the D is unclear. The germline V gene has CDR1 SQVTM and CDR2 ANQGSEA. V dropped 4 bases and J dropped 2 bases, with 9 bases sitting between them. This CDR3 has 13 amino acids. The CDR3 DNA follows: TGCAGCGTTGCTCCTCGGACCAAAAACATTCAGTACTTC. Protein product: CSVAPRTKNIQYF.

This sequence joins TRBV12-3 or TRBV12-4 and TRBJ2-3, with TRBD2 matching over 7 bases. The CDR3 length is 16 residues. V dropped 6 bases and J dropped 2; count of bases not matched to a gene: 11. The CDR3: CASRLPRQRDTDTQYF. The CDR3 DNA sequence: TGTGCCAGCAGGTTACCACGCCAGCGGGACACAGATACGCAGTATTTT.

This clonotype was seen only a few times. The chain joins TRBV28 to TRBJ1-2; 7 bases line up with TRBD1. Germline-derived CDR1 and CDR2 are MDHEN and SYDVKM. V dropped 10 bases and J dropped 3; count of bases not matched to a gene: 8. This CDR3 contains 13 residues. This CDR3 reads CATLQGGDYGYTF. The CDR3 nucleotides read TGTGCCACCCTCCAAGGGGGCGACTATGGCTACACCTTC.

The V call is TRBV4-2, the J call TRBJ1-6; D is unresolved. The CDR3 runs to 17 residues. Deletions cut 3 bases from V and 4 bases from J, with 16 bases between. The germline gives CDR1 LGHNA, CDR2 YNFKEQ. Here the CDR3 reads CASSHTTDYGYNSPLHF. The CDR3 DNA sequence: TGTGCCAGCAGCCACACGACGGATTATGGGTATAATTCACCCCTCCACTTT.

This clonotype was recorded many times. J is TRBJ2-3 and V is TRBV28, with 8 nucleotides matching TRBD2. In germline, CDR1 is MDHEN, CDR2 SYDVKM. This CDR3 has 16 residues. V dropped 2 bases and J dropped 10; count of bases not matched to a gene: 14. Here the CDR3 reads CASSLGALGAGVAQYF. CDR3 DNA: TGTGCCAGCAGTTTAGGGGCTCTAGGAGCGGGAGTTGCGCAGTATTTT.

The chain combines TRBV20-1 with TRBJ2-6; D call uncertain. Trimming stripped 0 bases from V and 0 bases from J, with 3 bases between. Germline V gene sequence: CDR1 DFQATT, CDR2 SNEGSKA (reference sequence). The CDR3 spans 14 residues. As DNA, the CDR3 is TGCAGTGCTAGAGATCCCTCTGGGGCCAACGTCCTGACTTTC. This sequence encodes CSARDPSGANVLTF.

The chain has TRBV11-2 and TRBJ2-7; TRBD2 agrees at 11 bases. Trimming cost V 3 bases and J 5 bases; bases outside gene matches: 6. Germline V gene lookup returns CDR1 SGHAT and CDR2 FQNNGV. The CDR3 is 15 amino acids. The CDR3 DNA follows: TGTGCCAGCAGCTTCCGACTAGCGGGGACCCACGAGCAGTACTTC. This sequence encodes CASSFRLAGTHEQYF.

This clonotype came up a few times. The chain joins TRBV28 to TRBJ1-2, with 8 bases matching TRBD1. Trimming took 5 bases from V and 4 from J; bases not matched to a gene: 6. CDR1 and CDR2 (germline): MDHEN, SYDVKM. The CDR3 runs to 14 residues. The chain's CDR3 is CASSPGQGPYGYTF. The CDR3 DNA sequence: TGTGCCAGCAGTCCCGGACAGGGACCCTATGGCTACACCTTC.

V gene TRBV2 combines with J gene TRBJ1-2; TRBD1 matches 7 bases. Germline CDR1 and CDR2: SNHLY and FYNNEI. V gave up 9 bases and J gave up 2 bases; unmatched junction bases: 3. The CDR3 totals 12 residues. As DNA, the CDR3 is TGTGCCAGACAGGGGAGCAACTATGGCTACACCTTC. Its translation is CARQGSNYGYTF.

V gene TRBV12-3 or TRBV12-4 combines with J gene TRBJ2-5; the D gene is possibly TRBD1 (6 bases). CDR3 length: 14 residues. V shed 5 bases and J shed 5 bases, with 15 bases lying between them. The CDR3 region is CASSLGGAWETQYF. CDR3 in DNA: TGTGCCAGCAGTCTAGGGGGAGCATGGGAGACCCAGTACTTC.

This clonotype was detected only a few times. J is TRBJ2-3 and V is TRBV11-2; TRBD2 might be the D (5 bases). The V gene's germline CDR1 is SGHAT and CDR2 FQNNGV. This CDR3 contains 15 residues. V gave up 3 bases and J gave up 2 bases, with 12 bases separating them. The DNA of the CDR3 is TGTGCCAGCAGCTTTCCGGGGTGGGCCACAGATACGCAGTATTTT. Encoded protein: CASSFPGWATDTQYF.

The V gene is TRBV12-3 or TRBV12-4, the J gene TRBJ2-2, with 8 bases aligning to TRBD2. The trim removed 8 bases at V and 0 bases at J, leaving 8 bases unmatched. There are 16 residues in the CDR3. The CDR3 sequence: CASGSGGSTNTGELFF. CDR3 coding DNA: TGTGCCAGCGGATCGGGAGGGAGTACGAACACCGGGGAGCTGTTTTTT.

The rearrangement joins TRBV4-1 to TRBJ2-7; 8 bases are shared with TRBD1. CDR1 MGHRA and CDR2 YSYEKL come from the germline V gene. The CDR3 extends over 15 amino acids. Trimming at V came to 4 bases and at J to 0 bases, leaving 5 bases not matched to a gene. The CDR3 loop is CASSLNRGFSYEQYF. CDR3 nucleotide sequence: TGCGCCAGCAGCCTAAACAGGGGGTTCTCCTACGAGCAGTACTTC.

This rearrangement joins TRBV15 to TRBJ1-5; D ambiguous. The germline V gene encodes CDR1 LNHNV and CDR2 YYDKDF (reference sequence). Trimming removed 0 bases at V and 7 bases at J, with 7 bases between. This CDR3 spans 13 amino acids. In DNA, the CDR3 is TGTGCCACCAGCAGAGATACGGGCCAGCCCCAGCATTTT. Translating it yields CATSRDTGQPQHF.

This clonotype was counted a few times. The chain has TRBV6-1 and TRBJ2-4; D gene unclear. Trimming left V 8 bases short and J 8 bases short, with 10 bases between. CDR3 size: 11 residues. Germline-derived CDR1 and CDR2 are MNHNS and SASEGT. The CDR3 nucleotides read TGTGCCAGCGGCCTCCGGGACATTCAGTACTTC. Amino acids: CASGLRDIQYF.

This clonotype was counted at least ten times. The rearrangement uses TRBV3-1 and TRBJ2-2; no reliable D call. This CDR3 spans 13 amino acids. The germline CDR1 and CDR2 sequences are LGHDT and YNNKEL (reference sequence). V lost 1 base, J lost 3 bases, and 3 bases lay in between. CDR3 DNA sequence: TGTGCCAGCAGCCAAGGCCACACCGGGGAGCTGTTTTTT. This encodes CASSQGHTGELFF.

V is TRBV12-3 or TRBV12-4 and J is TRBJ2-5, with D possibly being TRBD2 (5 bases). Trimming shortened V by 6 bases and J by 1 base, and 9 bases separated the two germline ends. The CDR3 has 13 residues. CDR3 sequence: CASRLGVQETQYF. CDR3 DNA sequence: TGTGCCAGCAGACTCGGGGTCCAAGAGACCCAGTACTTC.

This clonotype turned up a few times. The DNA for the CDR3 is TGTGCCAGCAGTTACTTAGGACAGGACTCTGGGGCCAACGTCCTGACTTTC. This sequence encodes CASSYLGQDSGANVLTF. The chain is built from TRBV6-5 and TRBJ2-6, with 7 bases aligning to TRBD1. With 1 base clipped from V and 0 bases from J, the junction kept 3 bases outside the gene matches. The CDR3 loop spans 17 amino acids. Germline CDR1 and CDR2: MNHEY and SVGAGI.

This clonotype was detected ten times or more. The CDR3 loop is CASSRQQNQPQHF. In nucleotides, the CDR3 is TGTGCCAGCAGCCGACAGCAAAATCAGCCCCAGCATTTT. J is TRBJ1-5 and V is TRBV6-1; TRBD1 is a possible D gene (5 bases). The CDR3 covers 13 residues. V lost 6 bases, J lost 4 bases, and 10 bases lay in between. CDR1 is MNHNS, CDR2 SASEGT, per germline.

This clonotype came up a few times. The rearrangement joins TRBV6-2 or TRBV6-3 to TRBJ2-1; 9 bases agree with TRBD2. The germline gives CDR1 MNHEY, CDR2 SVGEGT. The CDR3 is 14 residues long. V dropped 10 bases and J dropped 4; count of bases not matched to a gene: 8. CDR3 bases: TGTGCCACCCTCGCGGGAGGGCCTTACAATGAGCAGTTCTTC. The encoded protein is CATLAGGPYNEQFF.

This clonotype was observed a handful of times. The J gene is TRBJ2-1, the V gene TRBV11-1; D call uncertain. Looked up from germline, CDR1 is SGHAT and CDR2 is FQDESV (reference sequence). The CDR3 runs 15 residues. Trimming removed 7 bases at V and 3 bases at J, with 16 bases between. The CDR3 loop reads CASNQDPLGYNEQFF. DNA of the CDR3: TGTGCCAGCAACCAAGACCCCCTGGGCTACAATGAGCAGTTCTTC.

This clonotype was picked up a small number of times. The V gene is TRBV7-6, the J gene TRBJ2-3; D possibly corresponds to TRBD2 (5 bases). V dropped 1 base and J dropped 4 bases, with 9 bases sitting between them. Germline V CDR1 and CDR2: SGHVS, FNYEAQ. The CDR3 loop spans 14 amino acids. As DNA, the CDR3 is TGTGCCAGCAGCTTAGGTATCGGGGCAGATACGCAGTATTTT. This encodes CASSLGIGADTQYF.

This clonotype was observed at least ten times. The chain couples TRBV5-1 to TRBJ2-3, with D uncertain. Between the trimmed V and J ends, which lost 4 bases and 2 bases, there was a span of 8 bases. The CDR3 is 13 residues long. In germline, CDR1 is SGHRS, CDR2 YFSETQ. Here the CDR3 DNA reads TGCGCCAGCAGCCTATTACACACAGATACGCAGTATTTT. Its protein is CASSLLHTDTQYF.

CDR3 sequence (DNA): TGTGCCAGCAGCAAGACGGGACTAGCGGGATCCGATGAGCAGTTCTTC. Translation gives CASSKTGLAGSDEQFF. The V and J genes are TRBV4-2 and TRBJ2-1; TRBD2 matches 13 bases. J was trimmed by 8 bases and V by 5 bases; bases with no gene match: 9. CDR1 is LGHNA and CDR2 is YNFKEQ in the germline V gene. The CDR3 has 16 residues.

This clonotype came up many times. The CDR3 region is CASSEYSGTKNIQYF. For the CDR3, the DNA is TGTGCCAGCAGTGAATATTCCGGGACCAAAAACATTCAGTACTTC. V gene TRBV25-1 combines with J gene TRBJ2-4; maybe TRBD2 (5 bases). Trimming took 0 bases from V and 2 from J, leaving 8 bases between them. From germline, CDR1 is MGHDK and CDR2 SYGVNS. This CDR3 is built from 15 residues. Full variable domain (outside the CDR3, taken from reference TRBV25-1 and TRBJ2-4): EADIYQTPRYLVIGTGKKITLECSQTMGHDKMYWYQQDPGMELHLIHYSYGVNSTEKGDLSSESTVSRIRTEHFPLTLESARPSHTSQYLCASSEYSGTKNIQYFGAGTRLSVL.

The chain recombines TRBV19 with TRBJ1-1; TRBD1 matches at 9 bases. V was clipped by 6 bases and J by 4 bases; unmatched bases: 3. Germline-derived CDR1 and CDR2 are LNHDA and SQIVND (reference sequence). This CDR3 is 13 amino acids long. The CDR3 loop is CASRMDRGTEAFF. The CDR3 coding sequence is TGTGCCAGTAGGATGGACAGGGGCACTGAAGCTTTCTTT.